The 32 T cell receptor beta chains presented below share a single source sample, sequenced in a study of cytomegalovirus exposure and HLA in healthy donors. Primers included in the PCR were 60 Vbeta and 13 Jbeta primers. Sequenced by immunoSEQ multiplex PCR; TCRdb stores in-frame clones only, minus some. Of some 87,000 clones listed, less than 65% are singletons. Sequencing was performed on PBMCs. The source is a young woman in good health and CMV-seropositive.

The sample holds a few counts of this clone. The V gene is TRBV2, the J gene TRBJ1-1, with TRBD1 matching over 8 bases. Germline V lookup: CDR1 SNHLY, CDR2 FYNNEI. The CDR3 totals 13 residues. The junction had 4 bases not matched to a gene; V was cut back by 3 bases and J by 7 bases. The CDR3 DNA reads as TGTGCCAGCAGTGATTGGGGACAGGATGAAGCTTTCTTT. Translating gives CASSDWGQDEAFF.

This sequence joins TRBV7-2 and TRBJ1-1; the D gene is possibly TRBD1 (5 bases). The germline V gene has CDR1 SGHTA and CDR2 FQGNSA. V shed 5 bases and J shed 1 base, with 8 bases lying between them. CDR3 size: 13 residues. The CDR3 is CASSHQGNTEAFF. The CDR3 DNA reads as TGTGCCAGCAGCCATCAGGGGAACACTGAAGCTTTCTTT. Complete variable domain (other parts from reference TRBV7-2 and TRBJ1-1): GAGVSQSPSNKVTEKGKDVELRCDPISGHTALYWYRQSLGQGLEFLIYFQGNSAPDKSGLPSDRFSAERTGGSVSTLTIQRTQQEDSAVYLCASSHQGNTEAFFGQGTRLTVV.

This sequence joins TRBV5-1 and TRBJ2-5; no clear D gene. CDR3 size: 16 residues. V was pared by 5 bases and J by 2 bases, with 19 bases between. Per germline, CDR1 SGHRS and CDR2 YFSETQ. CDR3 amino acids: CASRPNVLAEQETQYF. The CDR3 DNA sequence: TGCGCCAGCAGGCCCAACGTGCTGGCAGAACAAGAGACCCAGTACTTC.

The chain combines TRBV27 with TRBJ1-2; 9 bases match TRBD1. The junction had 17 bases not matched to a gene; V was cut back by 6 bases and J by 3 bases. CDR3 length: 18 amino acids. CDR1 and CDR2 (germline): MNHEY, SMNVEV (reference sequence). The CDR3 spells CASRVIRQGVQRDYGYTF. The CDR3 DNA follows: TGTGCCAGCAGGGTAATACGACAGGGGGTCCAAAGGGACTATGGCTACACCTTC.

This clone was seen more than once but under ten times. The chain combines TRBV2 with TRBJ2-1; 8 bases map to TRBD2. Germline V gives CDR1 SNHLY, CDR2 FYNNEI. With 8 bases clipped from V and 6 bases from J, the junction kept 12 bases outside the gene matches. The CDR3 loop spans 15 amino acids. The CDR3 is CASVGGLGRVNEQFF. The CDR3 DNA is TGTGCCAGCGTTGGGGGACTAGGGCGGGTCAATGAGCAGTTCTTC.

J is TRBJ2-3 and V is TRBV4-3, with D maybe TRBD2 (6 bases). Germline V gene sequence: CDR1 LGHNA, CDR2 YSLEER. This CDR3 region has 12 residues. Trimming took off 8 bases at V and 3 bases at J, with 9 bases between the two ends. This CDR3 reads CASSGGTDTQYF. Here the CDR3 DNA reads TGCGCCAGCTCCGGGGGTACAGATACGCAGTATTTT.

J is TRBJ1-4 and V is TRBV6-1; D is unclear. The CDR3 spans 17 residues. Germline V gene data show CDR1 as MNHNS and CDR2 as SASEGT. Trimming cost V 2 bases and J 2 bases, with 15 bases left between them. In DNA, the CDR3 is TGTGCCAGCAGTGAAAGAGGATTTTACGGGACTAATGAAAAACTGTTTTTT. Protein: CASSERGFYGTNEKLFF.

V usage is TRBV6-5 and J usage is TRBJ2-5; 11 bases agree with TRBD2. Germline CDR1 reads MNHEY; CDR2 reads SVGAGI. This CDR3 comprises 14 residues. J was trimmed by 5 bases and V by 2 bases; bases with no gene match: 1. The CDR3, as DNA: TGTGCCAGCAGTTACGGGACTAGCGGCGAGACCCAGTACTTC. Residues: CASSYGTSGETQYF.

The V and J genes are TRBV5-1 and TRBJ2-7; TRBD1 matches 7 bases. Germline values: CDR1 SGHRS, CDR2 YFSETQ. V dropped 4 bases and J dropped 1; count of bases not matched to a gene: 8. This CDR3 spans 15 amino acids. In DNA form, the CDR3 reads TGCGCCAGCAGCCTCGGGACAGCGACGTCCTACGAGCAGTACTTC. This codes for CASSLGTATSYEQYF.

This clone was counted a few times. J is TRBJ1-2 and V is TRBV7-2; D perhaps matches TRBD1 (5 bases). The germline V gene encodes CDR1 SGHTA and CDR2 FQGNSA. The V end was cut by 5 bases, the J end by 4 bases, with 14 bases between. This CDR3 has 14 residues. Here the CDR3 DNA reads TGTGCCAGCAGCCCCGCCCAGGGCCCCTATGGCTACACCTTC. It encodes CASSPAQGPYGYTF.

The gene calls are TRBV9 and TRBJ1-4; TRBD1 agrees at 12 bases. Germline CDR1 and CDR2: SGDLS and YYNGEE. The junction had 18 bases not matched to a gene; V was cut back by 4 bases and J by 8 bases. This CDR3 has 19 amino acids. CDR3 protein: CASSFSSGTGGAGGEKLFF. Written as DNA, the CDR3 is TGTGCCAGCAGCTTCAGTTCCGGGACAGGGGGCGCTGGGGGAGAAAAACTGTTTTTT.

This clone was recorded a few times. The junction does not match germline at one end; this may be a read error. The V gene is TRBV28, the J gene TRBJ1-2; the D gene is possibly TRBD1 (5 bases). Per germline, CDR1 MDHEN and CDR2 SYDVKM. CDR3 length: 13 residues. The chain's CDR3 is CASSERQFYGYPF. CDR3 nucleotide sequence: TGTGCCAGCAGCGAAAGACAGTTCTATGGCTACCCCTTC.

V usage is TRBV5-1 and J usage is TRBJ1-2; D might be TRBD1 (5 bases). The V end lost 4 bases, the J end lost 8 bases, and 12 bases lay between the germline ends. The CDR3 is 12 residues long. The germline V gene has CDR1 SGHRS and CDR2 YFSETQ. The CDR3 DNA reads as TGCGCCAGCAGCCAGGGTGGTTGGGGCTACACCTTC. As protein: CASSQGGWGYTF.

This chain uses TRBV27 with TRBJ1-1; D not resolved. This CDR3 contains 12 residues. Germline V lookup: CDR1 MNHEY, CDR2 SMNVEV (reference sequence). Trimming left V 6 bases short and J 2 bases short, with 7 bases between. CDR3: CASRGRNTEAFF. For the CDR3, the DNA is TGTGCCAGCAGGGGGAGAAACACTGAAGCTTTCTTT.

This chain links TRBV18 with TRBJ1-1; a possible D gene is TRBD1 (6 bases). Deletions cut 6 bases from V and 0 bases from J, with 8 bases between. Per the germline V gene, CDR1 is KGHSH and CDR2 is LQKENI. This CDR3 has 13 amino acids. This chain's CDR3 is CASSRTVNTEAFF. The CDR3 region has the DNA TGTGCCAGCTCTCGGACAGTGAACACTGAAGCTTTCTTT. Supplemented by reference TRBV18 and TRBJ1-1, the full variable domain reads NAGVMQNPRHLVRRRGQEARLRCSPMKGHSHVYWYRQLPEEGLKFMVYLQKENIIDESGMPKERFSAEFPKEGPSILRIQQVVRGDSAAYFCASSRTVNTEAFFGQGTRLTVV.

The chain joins TRBV7-9 to TRBJ1-1; D possibly corresponds to TRBD1 (6 bases). Germline lookup yields CDR1 SEHNR and CDR2 FQNEAQ (reference sequence). The length of the CDR3 is 15 residues. The V end lost 5 bases, the J end lost 0 bases, and 13 bases lay between the germline ends. The CDR3 sequence: CASSPLQGLNTEAFF. DNA of the CDR3: TGTGCCAGCAGCCCGCTACAGGGTTTGAACACTGAAGCTTTCTTT.

The J gene is TRBJ1-2, the V gene TRBV20-1; D gene uncertain. In germline, CDR1 is DFQATT, CDR2 SNEGSKA (reference sequence). CDR3 size: 11 residues. CDR3 DNA sequence: TGCAGCCCGGGAGAGGCAGGAGGCTACACCTTC. Translated: CSPGEAGGYTF.

This chain links TRBV7-3 with TRBJ2-1, with 15 bases fitting TRBD2. After removal of 6 bases from V and 7 bases from J, the junction contained 4 bases not matched to a gene. CDR3 length: 15 residues. CDR1 and CDR2 from the germline V gene are SGHTA and FQGTGA. The CDR3 nucleotides read TGTGCCAGCAGGGCCGGGACTAGCGGGGGGAATGAGCAGTTCTTC. It is translated as CASRAGTSGGNEQFF.

This clone was detected only once. The chain joins TRBV6-1 to TRBJ2-5, with 9 bases lining up with TRBD1. The CDR3 is made up of 15 amino acids. Germline values: CDR1 MNHNS, CDR2 SASEGT. V dropped 5 bases and J dropped 5; count of bases not matched to a gene: 9. This CDR3 is CASSSRTGDWETQYF. CDR3 nucleotide sequence: TGTGCCAGCAGTTCTAGGACAGGGGATTGGGAGACCCAGTACTTC.

This clone has more than one count but fewer than ten. The chain employs TRBV6-5 and TRBJ1-2; 7 nucleotides agree with TRBD1. The CDR3 covers 13 residues. The germline CDR1 and CDR2 sequences are MNHEY and SVGAGI. Trimming removed 7 bases from V and 8 bases from J; junction bases left unmatched: 10. CDR3 protein: CASTPDRDRGYTF. In DNA, the CDR3 is TGTGCCAGCACTCCCGACAGGGACCGCGGCTACACCTTC.

This sequence joins TRBV25-1 and TRBJ2-6; D not resolved. This CDR3 is built from 13 residues. The germline gives CDR1 MGHDK, CDR2 SYGVNS. The V end lost 7 bases, the J end lost 2 bases, and 6 bases lay between the germline ends. Here the CDR3 DNA reads TGTGCCAGCACATTTCCTGGGGCCAACGTCCTGACTTTC. It is translated as CASTFPGANVLTF. Using reference TRBV25-1 and TRBJ2-6 for the parts outside the CDR3, the full variable domain is EADIYQTPRYLVIGTGKKITLECSQTMGHDKMYWYQQDPGMELHLIHYSYGVNSTEKGDLSSESTVSRIRTEHFPLTLESARPSHTSQYLCASTFPGANVLTFGAGSRLTVL.

This clone was seen a handful of times. This rearrangement joins TRBV25-1 to TRBJ2-2, with D possibly matching TRBD1 (6 bases). V lost 1 base, J lost 3 bases, and 6 bases lay in between. This CDR3 comprises 14 residues. From germline, CDR1 is MGHDK and CDR2 SYGVNS. CDR3 nucleotide sequence: TGTGCCAGCAGTGAATCAGGGGACACCGGGGAGCTGTTTTTT. Translated, it gives CASSESGDTGELFF.

V usage is TRBV21-1 and J usage is TRBJ2-6; the DNA was not used to check the table's D call, TRBD1. TRBV21-1 has pseudogene status. This CDR3 comprises 14 residues. The CDR3 protein is CASSKDRGHHVLTF. As DNA, the CDR3 is TGTGCCAGCAGCAAGGACAGGGGGCACCACGTCCTGACTTTC.

This clone was seen more than once but under ten times. The chain recombines TRBV2 with TRBJ2-7; 11 nucleotides align to TRBD1. The V and J ends lost 7 bases and 4 bases, in that order; junction bases with no gene match: 6. CDR1 and CDR2 (germline): SNHLY, FYNNEI. This CDR3 comprises 14 residues. CDR3 amino acids: CASTTGTGGYEQYF. The CDR3 coding sequence is TGTGCCAGCACTACCGGGACAGGGGGATACGAGCAGTACTTC.

Only one count was recorded for this clone. This rearrangement joins TRBV5-4 to TRBJ1-1, with D uncertain. V shed 0 bases and J shed 11 bases, with 14 bases lying between them. CDR1 SGHNT and CDR2 YYREEE come from the germline V gene (reference sequence). This CDR3 has 13 amino acids. The CDR3 reads CASSLGPEGGAFF. CDR3 sequence (DNA): TGTGCCAGCAGCTTGGGCCCGGAAGGCGGTGCTTTCTTT.

The chain couples TRBV5-1 to TRBJ2-7; 12 nucleotides line up with TRBD1. This CDR3 spans 15 amino acids. Germline CDR1 and CDR2: SGHRS and YFSETQ. The trim removed 4 bases at V and 4 bases at J, leaving 6 bases unmatched. In DNA, the CDR3 is TGCGCCAGCAGCACCGGGACAGGGGGCTCGTACGAGCAGTACTTC. It specifies CASSTGTGGSYEQYF.

The chain carries TRBV7-8 and TRBJ1-2; D unclear. The germline V and J ends were trimmed by 1 base and 2 bases, with 8 bases remaining between them. The germline CDR1 and CDR2 sequences are SGHVS and FQNEAQ. The CDR3 consists of 14 residues. The CDR3 loop reads CASSLVLRNYGYTF. The CDR3 bases are TGTGCCAGCAGCTTAGTCCTGAGGAACTATGGCTACACCTTC. The complete variable domain, with remaining parts taken from reference TRBV7-8 and TRBJ1-2, reads GAGVSQSPRYKVAKRGQDVALRCDPISGHVSLFWYQQALGQGPEFLTYFQNEAQLDKSGLPSDRFFAERPEGSVSTLKIQRTQQEDSAVYLCASSLVLRNYGYTFGSGTRLTVV.

The CDR3 DNA follows: TGTGCCACCAGCAGGCTCTTTACAGGGTCCGGAAACACCATATATTTT. It translates to CATSRLFTGSGNTIYF. The V and J genes are TRBV15 and TRBJ1-3; D may be TRBD1 (6 bases). CDR1 is LNHNV, CDR2 YYDKDF, per germline (reference sequence). Between the trimmed V and J ends, which lost 3 bases and 4 bases, there was a span of 16 bases. The CDR3 runs 16 residues.

This chain connects TRBV7-8 to TRBJ2-2, with D possibly being TRBD2 (5 bases). This CDR3 region has 13 residues. The germline V and J ends were trimmed by 5 bases and 4 bases, with 8 bases remaining between them. The germline gives CDR1 SGHVS, CDR2 FQNEAQ. CDR3: CASSPSRTGELFF. In DNA, the CDR3 is TGTGCCAGCAGCCCTAGCCGCACCGGGGAGCTGTTTTTT.

The sample holds a few counts of this clone. The chain employs TRBV27 and TRBJ1-2; no reliable D call. Germline CDR1 is MNHEY and CDR2 is SMNVEV (reference sequence). The CDR3 is made up of 14 amino acids. The V gene lost 3 bases and the J gene lost 4 bases, with 12 bases spanning the gap. CDR3 DNA sequence: TGTGCCAGCAGTTTCTCAACCGGGAGCTATGGCTACACCTTC. Translation gives CASSFSTGSYGYTF.

The chain recombines TRBV5-6 with TRBJ2-7; 8 bases align to TRBD1. The CDR3 runs 15 residues. Germline-derived CDR1 and CDR2 are SGHDT and YYEEEE. The V gene end was trimmed by 4 bases and the J gene end by 3 bases; junction bases not matched to a gene: 9. CDR3 bases: TGTGCCAGCAGCCAAACCGGGACAGGTATCTACGAGCAGTACTTC. It codes for CASSQTGTGIYEQYF.

This chain joins TRBV12-5 and TRBJ2-7, with D perhaps TRBD2 (5 bases). CDR3 length equals 16 residues. V dropped 0 bases and J dropped 0 bases, with 12 bases sitting between them. The germline CDR1 and CDR2 sequences are LGHNT and FRNRAP. The CDR3 DNA sequence: TGTGCTAGTGGTTTGGTAGGAGGTGACTACTCCTACGAGCAGTACTTC. This translates into CASGLVGGDYSYEQYF. The variable domain in full, completed from reference TRBV12-5 and TRBJ2-7, reads DARVTQTPRHKVTEMGQEVTMRCQPILGHNTVFWYRQTMMQGLELLAYFRNRAPLDDSGMPKDRFSAEMPDATLATLKIQPSEPRDSAVYFCASGLVGGDYSYEQYFGPGTRLTVT.